The source of this TCR beta chain is a study of shared clonotypes between healthy human individuals. Only in-frame clones appear in the TCRdb table, and some are missing; sequencing was by immunoSEQ multiplex PCR. Counted here are about 1.1 million clones, approximately 80% occurring once; the ten biggest clones make up approximately 0.95%. This clone came up a few times. Its specificity is not known. V shed 0 bases and J 9 bases; nucleotides not matched to a gene: 5. Germline CDR1 SGHTA, CDR2 FQGTGA. CDR3 length: 14 residues. Findings and limits, study-wide: Among non-shared clonotypes, generation probabilities were lower than among those shared by all four donors. Despite large depth, sorted-subset datasets appeared incompletely sequenced.

Researchers partitioned CD4+ cells into CD45RA+ naive and CD45RA-negative memory subsets. Sample: memory CD4+ T cells from PBMCs. Subset of the sample: CD45RA-negative fraction. V and J are TRBV7-3 and TRBJ2-1; 7 bases fit TRBD2. The origin of this receptor is a man aged 18 to 30 in good health. Some clones in this sample may be carry-over from other donors' samples. In DNA, the CDR3 is TGTGCCAGCAGCTTAACGAGTTTAGCGGGTGAGCAGTTCTTC. Its protein product is CASSLTSLAGEQFF.